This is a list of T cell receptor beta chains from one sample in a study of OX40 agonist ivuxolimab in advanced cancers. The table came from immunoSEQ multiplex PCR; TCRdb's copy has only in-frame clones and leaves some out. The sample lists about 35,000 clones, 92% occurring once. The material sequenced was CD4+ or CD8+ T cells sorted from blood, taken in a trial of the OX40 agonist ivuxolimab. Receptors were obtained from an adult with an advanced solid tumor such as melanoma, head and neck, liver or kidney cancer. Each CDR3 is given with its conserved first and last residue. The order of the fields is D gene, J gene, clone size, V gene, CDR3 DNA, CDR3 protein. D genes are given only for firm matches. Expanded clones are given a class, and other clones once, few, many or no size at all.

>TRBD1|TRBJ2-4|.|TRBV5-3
TGTGCCAGAAGCTTGTGGGGACAGGTCGGGGTAAGGGCCAAAAACATTCAGTACTTC
CARSLWGQVGVRAKNIQYF
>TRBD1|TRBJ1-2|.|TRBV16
TGTGCCAGCAGCCAAGGTGGAGGGGGCCCTGGCTACACCTTC
CASSQGGGGPGYTF
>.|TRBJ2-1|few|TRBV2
TGTGCCAGCAGTGACAGGGTGTCCTACAATGAGCAGTTCTTC
CASSDRVSYNEQFF
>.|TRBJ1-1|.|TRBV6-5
TGTGCCGGCAGTTACGATCGGACCGAAGCTTTCTTT
CAGSYDRTEAFF
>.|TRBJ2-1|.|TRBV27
TGTGCCAGCAGTTTGTGGCAGAGGGGGGACAATGAGCAGTTCTTC
CASSLWQRGDNEQFF
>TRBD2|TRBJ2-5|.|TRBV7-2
TGTGCCAGCAGCTTAGCTAGCGGGAGGGAAGAGACCCAGTACTTC
CASSLASGREETQYF
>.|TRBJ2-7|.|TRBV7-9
TGCGCCAGCAGCTTACGAGGGAGTGGGTACGAGCAGTACTTC
CASSLRGSGYEQYF
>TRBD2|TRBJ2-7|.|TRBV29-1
TGCAGCGTCCGGGGGGGTACGGATAATCCCTACGAGCAGTACTTC
CSVRGGTDNPYEQYF
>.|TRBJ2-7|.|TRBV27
TGTGCCAGCAGTTCCACGGTTAGGGTCTACGAGCAGTACTTC
CASSSTVRVYEQYF
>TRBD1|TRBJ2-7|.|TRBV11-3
TGTGCCAGCAGCTTGGGGACAGTGGCCGAGCAGTACTTC
CASSLGTVAEQYF
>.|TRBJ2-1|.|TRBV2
TGTGCCACCCCAATATCCCTAGTTCATGAGCAGTTCTTC
CATPISLVHEQFF
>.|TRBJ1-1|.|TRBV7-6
TGTGCCAGCAGCTTAGCCGGGACGGGGATGAACACTGAAGCTTTCTTT
CASSLAGTGMNTEAFF
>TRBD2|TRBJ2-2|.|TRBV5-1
TGCGCCAGCCGTCTCTCGGGACTAGCGGCCACCGGGGAGCTGTTTTTT
CASRLSGLAATGELFF
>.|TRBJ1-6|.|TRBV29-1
TGCAGCGCATCGGACATGATAGGATCACCCCTCCACTTT
CSASDMIGSPLHF
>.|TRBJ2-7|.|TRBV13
TGTGCCAGCAGCTTTGACACCTCCTACGAGCAGTACTTC
CASSFDTSYEQYF
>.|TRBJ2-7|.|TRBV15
TGTGCCACCAGCAGTTCGACCCGGACCGAGCAGTACTTC
CATSSSTRTEQYF
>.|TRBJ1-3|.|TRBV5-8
TGTGCCAGCAGCTTGGGGGTACAGGGTAGTGCTGGAAACACCATATATTTT
CASSLGVQGSAGNTIYF
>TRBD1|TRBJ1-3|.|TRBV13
TGTGCCAGCAGCCCCCTGGGACAGGGGGTAAGGGGCCTAACTGGAAACACCATATATTTT
CASSPLGQGVRGLTGNTIYF
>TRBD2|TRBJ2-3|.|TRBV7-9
TGTGCCAGCAGCTGGACTAGCGGGAGTATGTCCCCACACAGAGATACGCAGTATTTT
CASSWTSGSMSPHRDTQYF
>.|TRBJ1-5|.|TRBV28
TGTGCCAGCACAAGGAGGAATCAGCCCCAGCATTTT
CASTRRNQPQHF
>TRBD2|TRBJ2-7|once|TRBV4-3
TGCGCCAGCAGCCCCGCGGGAGCGGTAAGCTCCTACGAGCAGTACTTC
CASSPAGAVSSYEQYF
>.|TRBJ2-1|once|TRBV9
TGTGCCAGCAGCGTAGCTACAGGCCAGGGTGAGCAGTTCTTC
CASSVATGQGEQFF
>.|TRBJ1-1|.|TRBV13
TGTGCCAGCAGCCGGCGACAAGACACTGAAGCTTTCTTT
CASSRRQDTEAFF
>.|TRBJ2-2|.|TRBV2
TGTGCCAGCAGCTTTAGGGCCCCCTTTGTAGTCACCGGGGAGCTGTTTTTT
CASSFRAPFVVTGELFF
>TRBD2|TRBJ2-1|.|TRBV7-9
TGTGCCAGCAGCGAGCGGGAGGGCTACAATGAGCAGTTCTTC
CASSEREGYNEQFF
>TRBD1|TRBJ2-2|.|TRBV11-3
TGTGCCAGCAGCTCAGGACAGGGGGCGAACACCGGGGAGCTGTTTTTT
CASSSGQGANTGELFF
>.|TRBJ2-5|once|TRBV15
TGTGCCACCAGCAAAGCCCCCGGGGGCGGATTGGAGATCCAGTACTTC
CATSKAPGGGLEIQYF